Here is one T cell receptor beta chain with its context. Its antigen has not been determined. No much larger clone is present one base from it, and per-base qualities are unavailable. As encoded in the germline V gene, CDR1 is SGHRS while CDR2 is YFSETQ. Trimming costs V 7 bases and J 4 bases, and their ends lie 14 bases apart. The CDR3 spans 13 residues, from the cysteine through the phenylalanine. CDR3 DNA is the only sequence kept; it has 39 bases, read in frame from the first base. The data originate from a study of control samples from healthy donors and cancer patients (dated by TCRdb to the early 2020s). Libraries were built with the immunoSEQ multiplex PCR assay. TCRdb took this table from immuneACCESS and kept in-frame rearrangements with V and J called. Such tables lack part of the clones; where checked against another copy, unresolved V genes explain under half of the gap, and the rest is unexplained. The sample data list about 120,000 clones, and over 90% of these were observed just once. The ten most abundant clones make up about 2.6% of the sample.

The V and J genes are TRBV5-1 and TRBJ1-1; the D gene is not confidently resolved. The clonotype comes from a man aged 25 to 45 in good health. Source material: blood. Here is the DNA: TGCGCCAGCGGAGGGAGTTGGGGCACTGAAGCTTTCTTT. It translates to CASGGSWGTEAFF.